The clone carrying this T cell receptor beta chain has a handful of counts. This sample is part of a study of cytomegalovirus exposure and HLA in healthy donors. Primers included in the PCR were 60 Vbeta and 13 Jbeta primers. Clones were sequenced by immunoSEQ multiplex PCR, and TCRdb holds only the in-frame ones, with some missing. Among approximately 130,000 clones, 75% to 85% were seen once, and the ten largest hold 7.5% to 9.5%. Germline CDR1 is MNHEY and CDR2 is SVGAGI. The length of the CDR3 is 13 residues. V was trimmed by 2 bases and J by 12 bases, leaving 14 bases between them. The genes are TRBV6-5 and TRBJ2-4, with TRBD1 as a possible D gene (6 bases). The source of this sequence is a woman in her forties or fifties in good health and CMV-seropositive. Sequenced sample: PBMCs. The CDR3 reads CASSYGIRGDQYF. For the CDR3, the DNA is TGTGCCAGCAGTTACGGGATCAGGGGCGATCAGTACTTC.